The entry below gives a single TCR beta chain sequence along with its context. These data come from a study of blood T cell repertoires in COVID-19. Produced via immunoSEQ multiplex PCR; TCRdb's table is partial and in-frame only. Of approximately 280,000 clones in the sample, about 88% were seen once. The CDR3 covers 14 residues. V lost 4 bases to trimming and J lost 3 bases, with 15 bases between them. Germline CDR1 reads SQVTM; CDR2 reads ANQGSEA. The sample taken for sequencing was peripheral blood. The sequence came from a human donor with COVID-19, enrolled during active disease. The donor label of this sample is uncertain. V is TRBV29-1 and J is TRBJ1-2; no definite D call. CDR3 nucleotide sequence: TGCAGCGTTGCCCGGACGGGCGGGGACTATGGCTACACCTTC. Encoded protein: CSVARTGGDYGYTF.